The sequence of this TCR beta chain was determined in a study of T cells in Graves' hyperthyroidism and ophthalmopathy. The sample holds many counts of this clonotype. Amplified TCR beta CDR3 regions derived from RNA transcripts. A first-round RT-PCR of the TCR CDR3 used the HTBI primer set. Via MiXCR, TCRdb re-called the multiplex PCR reads, giving one row per CDR3 protein. Of some 300,000 distinct CDR3 sequences in the sample, around 15% were seen once. This CDR3 comprises 15 residues. Germline V gene sequence: CDR1 ENHRY, CDR2 SYGVKD. V was pared by 8 bases and J by 6 bases, with 12 bases of the junction left unmatched.

This receptor was identified in a woman aged 40 to 55 with Graves' hyperthyroidism. The sample taken for sequencing was blood. This sequence joins TRBV10-3 and TRBJ2-1, with TRBD2 matching over 8 bases. CDR3 amino acids: CAIGGAGAIFNEQFF. The CDR3 DNA reads TGTGCCATCGGGGGAGCGGGAGCGATTTTCAATGAGCAGTTCTTC.